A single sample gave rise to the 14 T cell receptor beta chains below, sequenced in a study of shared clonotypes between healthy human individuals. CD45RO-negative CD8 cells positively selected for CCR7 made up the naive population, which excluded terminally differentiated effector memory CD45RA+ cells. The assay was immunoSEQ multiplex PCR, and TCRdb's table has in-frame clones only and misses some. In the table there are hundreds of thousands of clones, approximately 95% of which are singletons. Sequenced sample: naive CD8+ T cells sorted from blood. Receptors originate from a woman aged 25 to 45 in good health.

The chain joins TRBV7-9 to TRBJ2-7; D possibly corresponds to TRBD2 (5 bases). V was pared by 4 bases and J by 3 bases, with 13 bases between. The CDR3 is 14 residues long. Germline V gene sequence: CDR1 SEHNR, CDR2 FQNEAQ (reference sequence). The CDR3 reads CASSSGEGSYEQYF. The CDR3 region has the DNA TGTGCCAGCAGCTCTGGGGAAGGGAGCTACGAGCAGTACTTC.

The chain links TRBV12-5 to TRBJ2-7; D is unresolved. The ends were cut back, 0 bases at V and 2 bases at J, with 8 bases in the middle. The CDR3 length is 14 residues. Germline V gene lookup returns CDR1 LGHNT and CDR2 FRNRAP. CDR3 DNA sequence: TGTGCTAGTGGTTTGGTAGCTGGGACCTACGAGCAGTACTTC. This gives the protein CASGLVAGTYEQYF.

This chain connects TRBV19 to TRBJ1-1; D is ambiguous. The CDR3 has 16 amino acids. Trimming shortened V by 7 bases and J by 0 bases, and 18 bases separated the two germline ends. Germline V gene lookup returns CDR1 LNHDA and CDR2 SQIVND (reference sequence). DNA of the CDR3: TGTGCCAGTAAGATCGGTCGCGAGACCATGAACACTGAAGCTTTCTTT. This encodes CASKIGRETMNTEAFF. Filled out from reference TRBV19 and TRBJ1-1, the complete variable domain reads DGGITQSPKYLFRKEGQNVTLSCEQNLNHDAMYWYRQDPGQGLRLIYYSQIVNDFQKGDIAEGYSVSREKKESFPLTVTSAQKNPTAFYLCASKIGRETMNTEAFFGQGTRLTVV.

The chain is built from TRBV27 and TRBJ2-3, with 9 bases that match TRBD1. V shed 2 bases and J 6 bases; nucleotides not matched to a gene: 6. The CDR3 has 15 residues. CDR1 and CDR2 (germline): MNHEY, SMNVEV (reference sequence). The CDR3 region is CASSLGQGPPDTQYF. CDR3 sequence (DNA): TGTGCCAGCAGTTTAGGACAGGGGCCCCCGGATACGCAGTATTTT.

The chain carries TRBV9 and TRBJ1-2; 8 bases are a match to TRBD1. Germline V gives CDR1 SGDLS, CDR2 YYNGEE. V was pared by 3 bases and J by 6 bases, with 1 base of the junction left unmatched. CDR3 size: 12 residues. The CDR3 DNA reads TGTGCCAGCAGCGGGACAGGGAATGGCTACACCTTC. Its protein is CASSGTGNGYTF.

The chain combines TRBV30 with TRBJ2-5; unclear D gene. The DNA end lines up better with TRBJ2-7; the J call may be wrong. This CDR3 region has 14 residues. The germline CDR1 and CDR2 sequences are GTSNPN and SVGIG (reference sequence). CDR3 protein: CAWSVSLHHYEQYF. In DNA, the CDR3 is TGTGCCTGGAGTGTATCTCTACACCACTACGAGCAGTACTTC.

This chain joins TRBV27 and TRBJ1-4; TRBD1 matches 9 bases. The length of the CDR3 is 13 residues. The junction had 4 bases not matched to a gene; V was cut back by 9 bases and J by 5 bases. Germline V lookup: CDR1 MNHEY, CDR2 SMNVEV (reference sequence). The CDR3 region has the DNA TGTGCCAGTCCCGGGACAGGGAATGAAAAACTGTTTTTT. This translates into CASPGTGNEKLFF.

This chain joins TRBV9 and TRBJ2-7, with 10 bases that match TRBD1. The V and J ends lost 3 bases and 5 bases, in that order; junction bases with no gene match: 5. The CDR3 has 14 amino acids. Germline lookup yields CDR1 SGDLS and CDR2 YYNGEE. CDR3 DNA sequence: TGTGCCAGCAGCGCAGGGGACAGGGGTCACGAGCAGTACTTC. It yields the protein CASSAGDRGHEQYF.

CDR3 region: CASRSQLTSEYNEQFF. CDR3 DNA: TGTGCCAGCAGGTCACAGTTGACTAGCGAGTACAATGAGCAGTTCTTC. This chain links TRBV27 with TRBJ2-1; 8 bases map to TRBD2. Germline V gene data show CDR1 as MNHEY and CDR2 as SMNVEV (reference sequence). V shed 6 bases and J 4 bases; nucleotides not matched to a gene: 11. This CDR3 spans 16 amino acids.

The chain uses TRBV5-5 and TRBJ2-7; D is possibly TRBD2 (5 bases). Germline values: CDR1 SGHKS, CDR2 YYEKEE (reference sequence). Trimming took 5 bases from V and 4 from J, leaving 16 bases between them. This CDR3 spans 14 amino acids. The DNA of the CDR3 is TGTGCCAGCAGGACGAGAGGGCAAGTATACGAGCAGTACTTC. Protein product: CASRTRGQVYEQYF. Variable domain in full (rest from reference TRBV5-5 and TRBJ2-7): DAGVTQSPTHLIKTRGQQVTLRCSPISGHKSVSWYQQVLGQGPQFIFQYYEKEERGRGNFPDRFSARQFPNYSSELNVNALLLGDSALYLCASRTRGQVYEQYFGPGTRLTVT.

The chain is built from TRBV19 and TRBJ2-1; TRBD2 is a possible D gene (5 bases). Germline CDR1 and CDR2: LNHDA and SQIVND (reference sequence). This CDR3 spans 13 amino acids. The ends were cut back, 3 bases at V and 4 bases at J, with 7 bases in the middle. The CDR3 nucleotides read TGTGCCAGTAGTATGACTACTTACAATGAGCAGTTCTTC. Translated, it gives CASSMTTYNEQFF.

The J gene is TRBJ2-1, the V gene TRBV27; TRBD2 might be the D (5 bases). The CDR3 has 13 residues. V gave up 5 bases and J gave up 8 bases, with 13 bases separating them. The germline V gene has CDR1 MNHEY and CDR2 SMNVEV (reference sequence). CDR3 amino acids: CASSLASRHEQFF. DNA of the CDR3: TGTGCCAGCAGTCTAGCTAGCCGCCATGAGCAGTTCTTC.

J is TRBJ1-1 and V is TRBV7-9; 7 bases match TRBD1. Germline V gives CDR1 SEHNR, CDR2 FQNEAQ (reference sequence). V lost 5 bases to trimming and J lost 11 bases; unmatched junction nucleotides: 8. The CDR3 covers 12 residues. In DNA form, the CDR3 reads TGTGCCAGCAGCGTGGACAGGTCGGCGGCTTTCTTT. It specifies CASSVDRSAAFF.

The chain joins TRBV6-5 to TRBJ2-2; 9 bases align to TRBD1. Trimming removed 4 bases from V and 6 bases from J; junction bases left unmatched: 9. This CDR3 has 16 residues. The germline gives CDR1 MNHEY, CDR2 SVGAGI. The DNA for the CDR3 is TGTGCCAGCAGTTTCGCCGGGACAGGGTTTCCCGGGGAGCTGTTTTTT. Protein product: CASSFAGTGFPGELFF.